Sequencing of this T cell receptor (beta chain) was carried out in a study of shared clonotypes between healthy human individuals. Study overall: Donors were two women and a few men aged 18 to 49.

The assay was immunoSEQ multiplex PCR, and TCRdb's table has in-frame clones only and misses some. The table records about 1 million clones, around 76% of them present only once. Germline V gene sequence: CDR1 SGHAT, CDR2 FQDESV (reference sequence). V lost 6 bases and J 6 bases, leaving 17 bases between the germline ends. This CDR3 is built from 14 residues. This clone was observed a single time. Its antigen is not identified. Memory CD4+ cells were the fraction left after CD45RA+ naive selection. Regarding the study as a whole: Tissues were not sampled, only blood, and their repertoires likely differ.

The sequenced material came from memory CD4+ T cells sorted from blood. The subset denotes: CD45RA-negative fraction. This chain joins TRBV11-1 and TRBJ1-1, with no clear D. The sequence derives from a man aged 18 to 30 in good health. CDR3 protein: CASRLRSASAEAFF. The CDR3 region has the DNA TGTGCCAGCAGGTTACGTTCGGCATCGGCTGAAGCTTTCTTT.